The 14 T cell receptor beta chains below come from one sample, sequenced in a study of cytomegalovirus exposure and HLA in healthy donors. Use of 60 Vbeta and 13 Jbeta primers characterized the PCR. Profiling relied on immunoSEQ multiplex PCR, and the TCRdb table lists in-frame clones only, not all of them. The sample carries about 89,000 clones, roughly 10% recorded once. The specimen sequenced was PBMCs. Receptors originate from a man aged 50 to 60 in good health and CMV-seropositive.

With regard to this clone: The junction shows a germline mismatch at one end, possibly a read error. CDR3 DNA sequence: TGTGCCGGCAGCGTAGCTACCCAAGAGACCCAGTACTTC. It specifies CAGSVATQETQYF. The chain links TRBV9 to TRBJ2-5; no firm D call. Germline CDR1 reads SGDLS; CDR2 reads YYNGEE. The CDR3 extends over 13 amino acids.

J is TRBJ2-5 and V is TRBV7-8; 7 bases agree with TRBD2. Trimming removed 5 bases from V and 2 bases from J; junction bases left unmatched: 11. The CDR3 covers 16 residues. Germline CDR1 and CDR2: SGHVS and FQNEAQ. The CDR3 coding sequence is TGTGCCAGCAGCCACCTGCGGGGGATTCGGCAAGAGACCCAGTACTTC. Amino acid sequence: CASSHLRGIRQETQYF.

This clone was detected only a few times. Within the sample, other DNA sequences also encode this same CDR3. The rearrangement links TRBV28 to TRBJ2-6, with no clear D. Germline CDR1 MDHEN, CDR2 SYDVKM. V lost 3 bases and J lost 0, with 6 bases in between. The CDR3 sequence is 15 residues long. The CDR3 sequence is CASSFEHSGANVLTF. The CDR3 nucleotides are TGTGCCAGCAGTTTTGAGCACTCTGGGGCCAACGTCCTGACTTTC. Full variable domain (rest looked up from reference TRBV28 and TRBJ2-6): DVKVTQSSRYLVKRTGEKVFLECVQDMDHENMFWYRQDPGLGLRLIYFSYDVKMKEKGDIPEGYSVSREKKERFSLILESASTNQTSMYLCASSFEHSGANVLTFGAGSRLTVL.

The sample holds a few counts of this clone. The chain recombines TRBV29-1 with TRBJ1-1; the D gene is possibly TRBD1 (6 bases). V lost 5 bases and J 0 bases, leaving 13 bases between the germline ends. The germline V gene has CDR1 SQVTM and CDR2 ANQGSEA. The CDR3 is 14 amino acids. This CDR3 reads CSVSQGGMNTEAFF. Here the CDR3 DNA reads TGCAGCGTTTCACAGGGTGGGATGAACACTGAAGCTTTCTTT.

The table lists this clone with many counts. The chain is built from TRBV9 and TRBJ2-5; 9 bases align to TRBD1. The CDR3 runs to 16 residues. Losses at the gene ends were 0 bases for V and 1 base for J; bases not matched to a gene: 4. The V gene's germline CDR1 is SGDLS and CDR2 YYNGEE. The CDR3 sequence is CASSVGGTGSQETQYF. The CDR3 DNA sequence: TGTGCCAGCAGCGTAGGCGGGACAGGGTCCCAAGAGACCCAGTACTTC.

V gene TRBV7-3 combines with J gene TRBJ2-5; TRBD1 matches at 7 bases. This CDR3 has 13 residues. Germline V gene sequence: CDR1 SGHTA, CDR2 FQGTGA. V lost 4 bases and J lost 6; bases outside the gene matches: 5. CDR3 sequence: CASSSTGAKTQYF. Written as DNA, the CDR3 is TGTGCCAGCAGCTCTACAGGGGCGAAGACCCAGTACTTC.

V is TRBV19 and J is TRBJ1-1; D unclear. Germline CDR1 reads LNHDA; CDR2 reads SQIVND (reference sequence). Trimming took 9 bases from V and 5 from J, leaving 16 bases between them. The CDR3 contains 13 residues. The CDR3 protein is CASTKRGMTEAFF. CDR3 in DNA: TGTGCCAGCACAAAAAGAGGGATGACTGAAGCTTTCTTT.

CDR3 region: CASSHPLAGGYTDTQYF. The CDR3 bases are TGTGCCAGCAGCCATCCTCTAGCGGGAGGATACACAGATACGCAGTATTTT. The chain has TRBV7-9 and TRBJ2-3; the match to TRBD2 covers 11 bases. This CDR3 spans 17 amino acids. V gave up 5 bases and J gave up 2 bases; unmatched junction bases: 9. Germline V gene data show CDR1 as SEHNR and CDR2 as FQNEAQ (reference sequence).

This clone has just a few counts. The rearrangement uses TRBV13 and TRBJ1-4; 8 bases align to TRBD1. V gave up 5 bases and J gave up 8 bases; unmatched junction bases: 7. Germline assignment: CDR1 PRHDT and CDR2 FYEKMQ (reference sequence). The CDR3 has 14 amino acids. This CDR3 reads CASSPGQGGEKLFF. DNA of the CDR3: TGTGCCAGCAGCCCCGGACAGGGCGGCGAAAAACTGTTTTTT.

This clone is medium-sized. This sequence joins TRBV25-1 and TRBJ1-1, with 8 bases identical to TRBD1. This CDR3 has 18 residues. CDR1 and CDR2 from the germline V gene are MGHDK and SYGVNS. V was clipped by 7 bases and J by 6 bases; unmatched bases: 22. CDR3 nucleotides: TGTGCCAGCATGGATATCATCCAAGTCGGACAGGGTATCCCTGAAGCTTTCTTT. Protein: CASMDIIQVGQGIPEAFF.

This clone was observed a few times. The V and J genes are TRBV28 and TRBJ2-2; possibly TRBD1 for D (7 bases). This CDR3 contains 14 residues. Germline values: CDR1 MDHEN, CDR2 SYDVKM. The germline V and J ends were trimmed by 3 bases and 7 bases, with 12 bases remaining between them. CDR3 coding DNA: TGTGCCAGCAGTTTTTCAGGGGGAGGCGGGGAGCTGTTTTTT. It translates to CASSFSGGGGELFF. The full variable domain, its missing parts supplied by reference TRBV28 and TRBJ2-2, is DVKVTQSSRYLVKRTGEKVFLECVQDMDHENMFWYRQDPGLGLRLIYFSYDVKMKEKGDIPEGYSVSREKKERFSLILESASTNQTSMYLCASSFSGGGGELFFGEGSRLTVL.

The genes are TRBV30 and TRBJ1-5, with TRBD1 matching 11 bases. CDR3 length: 15 residues. CDR1 and CDR2 from the germline V gene are GTSNPN and SVGIG (reference sequence). The ends lost 3 bases at V and 5 bases at J; junction bases unmatched: 6. In DNA, the CDR3 is TGTGCCTGGAGCCGAGGGACAGGGGGTTATCAGCCCCAGCATTTT. Protein product: CAWSRGTGGYQPQHF.

This clone showed up just a few times. The chain joins TRBV10-2 to TRBJ2-4; TRBD1 agrees at 9 bases. The J segment lost 1 base and the V segment lost 7 bases, leaving 8 bases of the junction unmatched. The CDR3 runs to 16 residues. From germline, CDR1 is WSHSY and CDR2 SAAADI. The CDR3 DNA reads TGCGCCAGCAATCATGCGGGGACAGGGGCCAAAAACATTCAGTACTTC. Translation gives CASNHAGTGAKNIQYF.

In DNA, the CDR3 is TGTGCCAGCAGCTTGGAAGCGGGAGCCGACGAGCAGTACTTC. Its protein is CASSLEAGADEQYF. The chain couples TRBV5-8 to TRBJ2-7, with 8 bases aligning to TRBD2. Unmatched junction bases numbered 4, after V lost 0 bases and J lost 5 bases. The CDR3 runs 14 residues. CDR1 and CDR2 from the germline V gene are SGHTS and YDEGEE.